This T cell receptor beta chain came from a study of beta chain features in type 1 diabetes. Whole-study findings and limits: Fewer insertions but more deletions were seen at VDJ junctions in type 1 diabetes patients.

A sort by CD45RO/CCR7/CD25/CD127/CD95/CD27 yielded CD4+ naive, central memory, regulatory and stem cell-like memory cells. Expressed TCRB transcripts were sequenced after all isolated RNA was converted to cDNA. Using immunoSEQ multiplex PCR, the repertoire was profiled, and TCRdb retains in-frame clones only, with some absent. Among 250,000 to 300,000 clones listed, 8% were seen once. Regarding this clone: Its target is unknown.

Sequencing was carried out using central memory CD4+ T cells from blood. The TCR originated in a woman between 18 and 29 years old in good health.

CDR3 sequence (DNA): TGCGCCAGCAGCCCTGGGACAGGGGCAGTTAATGAGCAGTTCTTC. This codes for CASSPGTGAVNEQFF. This sequence joins TRBV5-1 and TRBJ2-1; the match to TRBD1 covers 10 bases. Germline V gives CDR1 SGHRS, CDR2 YFSETQ. The CDR3 loop spans 15 amino acids. V gave up 4 bases and J gave up 7 bases; unmatched junction bases: 8.